The rows below give T cell receptor beta chains drawn from one sample of a study of T cells in Graves' hyperthyroidism and ophthalmopathy. From the multiplex PCR reads, TCRdb called clonotypes with MiXCR, one entry per CDR3 protein. Of roughly 380,000 distinct CDR3 sequences detected, 19% appear once; the ten largest clones hold about 3.5%. Sequenced: blood. The receptor set was obtained from a young woman with Graves' hyperthyroidism. CDR3s include the opening cysteine and the closing phenylalanine or tryptophan. Fields, in order: V gene, D gene, clone size, J gene, CDR3 length, CDR3 protein, CDR3 DNA. A D gene is named only where the DNA matches it firmly. Clone size, where shown, is once, few, many, or a class for clones that have expanded.

V gene: TRBV5-1; D gene: -; clone size: -; J gene: TRBJ1-1; CDR3 length: 16; CDR3 protein: CASSLKGDSSRTEAFF; CDR3 DNA: TGCGCCAGCAGCTTAAAAGGGGATTCGTCGCGCACTGAAGCTTTCTTT
V gene: TRBV10-3; D gene: -; clone size: many; J gene: TRBJ1-5; CDR3 length: 16; CDR3 protein: CAISESGRELGQPQHF; CDR3 DNA: TGTGCCATCAGTGAGTCTGGTAGGGAACTAGGTCAGCCCCAGCATTTT
V gene: TRBV5-1; D gene: -; clone size: -; J gene: TRBJ2-2; CDR3 length: 14; CDR3 protein: CASGDPKNTGELFF; CDR3 DNA: TGCGCCAGCGGGGACCCTAAAAACACCGGGGAGCTGTTTTTT
V gene: TRBV6-5; D gene: -; clone size: many; J gene: TRBJ1-1; CDR3 length: 15; CDR3 protein: CASSWHQRLNTEAFF; CDR3 DNA: TGTGCCAGCAGTTGGCACCAGAGGCTTAACACTGAAGCTTTCTTT
V gene: TRBV11-2; D gene: -; clone size: -; J gene: TRBJ1-6; CDR3 length: 13; CDR3 protein: CASSLGLNSPLHF; CDR3 DNA: TGTGCCAGCAGCTTAGGTCTTAATTCACCCCTCCACTTT
V gene: TRBV3-1; D gene: -; clone size: -; J gene: TRBJ2-6; CDR3 length: 17; CDR3 protein: CASSQDASYSGANVLTF; CDR3 DNA: TGTGCCAGCAGCCAAGATGCCAGCTACTCTGGGGCCAACGTCCTGACTTTC
V gene: TRBV12-3/TRBV12-4; D gene: -; clone size: many; J gene: TRBJ2-5; CDR3 length: 14; CDR3 protein: CASSYPQRQETQYF; CDR3 DNA: TGTGCCAGCAGTTACCCCCAGAGACAAGAGACCCAGTACTTC
V gene: TRBV20-1; D gene: -; clone size: many; J gene: TRBJ1-2; CDR3 length: 12; CDR3 protein: CSASQGNYGYTF; CDR3 DNA: TGCAGTGCTTCTCAGGGGAACTATGGCTACACCTTC
V gene: TRBV20-1; D gene: TRBD2; clone size: many; J gene: TRBJ2-5; CDR3 length: 16; CDR3 protein: CSAPRRLAGGQETQYF; CDR3 DNA: TGCAGTGCTCCCAGGAGGCTAGCGGGGGGTCAAGAGACCCAGTACTTC
V gene: TRBV24-1; D gene: -; clone size: many; J gene: TRBJ1-5; CDR3 length: 16; CDR3 protein: CATSDPSPDSNQPQHF; CDR3 DNA: TGTGCCACCAGTGATCCATCCCCGGACAGCAATCAGCCCCAGCATTTT
V gene: TRBV2; D gene: TRBD1; clone size: many; J gene: TRBJ1-2; CDR3 length: 12; CDR3 protein: CASRGQIYGYTF; CDR3 DNA: TGTGCCAGCCGGGGACAGATCTATGGCTACACCTTC
V gene: TRBV12-3/TRBV12-4; D gene: -; clone size: many; J gene: TRBJ2-7; CDR3 length: 12; CDR3 protein: CASSSYSYEQYF; CDR3 DNA: TGTGCCAGCAGTTCGTACTCCTACGAGCAGTACTTC
V gene: TRBV28; D gene: -; clone size: -; J gene: TRBJ2-4; CDR3 length: 15; CDR3 protein: CASHNRRGTKNIKYF; CDR3 DNA: TGTGCCAGCCATAATAGACGGGGAACCAAAAACATTAAGTACTTC
V gene: TRBV20-1; D gene: TRBD2; clone size: many; J gene: TRBJ2-1; CDR3 length: 14; CDR3 protein: CSATWGGSKNEQFF; CDR3 DNA: TGCAGTGCTACCTGGGGGGGATCAAAAAATGAGCAGTTCTTC
V gene: TRBV12-3/TRBV12-4; D gene: -; clone size: -; J gene: TRBJ2-5; CDR3 length: 13; CDR3 protein: CASTARRVETQYF; CDR3 DNA: TGTGCCAGCACCGCTAGGAGGGTTGAGACCCAGTACTTC
V gene: TRBV4-1; D gene: TRBD2; clone size: many; J gene: TRBJ2-5; CDR3 length: 14; CDR3 protein: CASSYSGGEETQYF; CDR3 DNA: TGCGCCAGCAGCTACAGCGGGGGCGAAGAGACCCAGTACTTC
V gene: TRBV28; D gene: -; clone size: -; J gene: TRBJ2-7; CDR3 length: 9; CDR3 protein: CASVREQYF; CDR3 DNA: TGTGCCAGTGTAAGGGAGCAGTACTTC
V gene: TRBV12-3/TRBV12-4; D gene: TRBD2; clone size: many; J gene: TRBJ2-2; CDR3 length: 16; CDR3 protein: CASSLEVAGTTGELFF; CDR3 DNA: TGTGCCAGCAGTTTAGAAGTAGCGGGGACCACCGGGGAGCTGTTTTTT